These 3 T cell receptor beta chains came from one sample sequenced in a study of T cells expressing NK-cell markers. TCRdb reprocessed the 5' RACE reads, keeping one entry per CDR3 protein, no DNA. The sample features a few hundred thousand distinct CDR3 sequences, with around 5.2% in its top ten. The sequencing input was blood T cells: a sorted CD56 or NKG2C T cell subset, CD4+ or CD8+ T cells, or bulk PBMC T cells (not recorded which). Receptors were obtained from a man between 18 and 69 years old in good health.

The rearrangement uses TRBV20-1 and TRBJ2-1; without DNA, the TCRdb call of TRBD1 cannot be checked. CDR3 length equals 15 residues. The germline CDR1 and CDR2 sequences are DFQATT and SNEGSKA (reference sequence). This CDR3 is CSAPKASQGGNEQFF.

V and J are TRBV20-1 and TRBJ2-5; absent DNA, TCRdb's TRBD1 call cannot be checked. CDR1 and CDR2 from the germline V gene are DFQATT and SNEGSKA (reference sequence). There are 12 residues in the CDR3. CDR3 sequence: CSASRGGKTQYF.

The chain links TRBV20-1 to TRBJ1-2; TCRdb selects TRBD1, and the lack of DNA leaves this call unchecked. Germline assignment: CDR1 DFQATT and CDR2 SNEGSKA (reference sequence). This CDR3 is built from 12 residues. The CDR3 loop reads CSALPGQGRYTF.